The rows below give T cell receptor beta chains drawn from one sample of a study of T-cell memory formation after mild COVID-19. Via MiXCR, TCRdb re-called the 5' RACE reads, giving one row per CDR3 protein. The sample records 400,000 to 500,000 distinct CDR3 sequences, roughly 18% being singletons. Sequenced sample: PBMCs or a T cell subset sorted from them (not recorded which). Receptor source: a man aged 18 to 30 who had mild COVID-19 (a few samples of this study predate the infection). Cell type and time point are not known. The CDR3 runs from the conserved cysteine through the conserved F or W. A D gene is named only where the DNA matches it firmly. The size field is filled for only some rows; it gives once, few, many or a size class.

>TRBJ2-6|TRBD2|TRBV4-3|few
TGCGCCAGCAGCCATGGCGGGGGCTCTGGGGCCAACGTCCTGACTTTC
CASSHGGGSGANVLTF
>TRBJ2-1|.|TRBV4-3|few
TGCGCCAGCAGCCGAGGCCGGGGCAGGGGCAATGAGCAGTTCTTC
CASSRGRGRGNEQFF
>TRBJ1-1|.|TRBV6-2/TRBV6-3|once
TGTGCCAGCAGCCTAATGGGTCAGGCGAACACTGAAGCTTTCTTT
CASSLMGQANTEAFF
>TRBJ1-2|.|TRBV14|.
TGTGCCAGCAGCCAAGACTCGACTGGCAGAAACTATGGCTACACCTTC
CASSQDSTGRNYGYTF
>TRBJ2-2|TRBD2|TRBV7-3|few
TGTGCCAGCAGTCCAGCGGGGGCCTCGGGGACCGGGGAGCTGTTTTTT
CASSPAGASGTGELFF
>TRBJ1-6|.|TRBV5-8|few
TGTGCCAGCAGCGGGGCGGACAGCCGGATTTCACCCCTCCACTTT
CASSGADSRISPLHF
>TRBJ2-3|.|TRBV12-3/TRBV12-4|few
TGTGCCAGCAGTTTAGTGGAGGGCCGACCAGATACGCAGTATTTT
CASSLVEGRPDTQYF
>TRBJ1-2|.|TRBV4-1|few
TGCGCCAGCAGCCAAGAGGAGGCACAGAACTATGGCTACACCTTC
CASSQEEAQNYGYTF
>TRBJ2-5|.|TRBV3-1|.
TGTGCCAGCAGCCCAGCTTGGCGGGGGCGACGTTCGGGGACCCAGTACTTC
CASSPAWRGRRSGTQYF
>TRBJ2-3|TRBD2|TRBV6-5|.
TGTGCCAGCAGTTACGGGACTAGCGTTGATACGCAGTATTTT
CASSYGTSVDTQYF
>TRBJ1-5|.|TRBV7-2|few
TGTGCCAGCAGCTTACCGAGCAATCAGCCCCAGCATTTT
CASSLPSNQPQHF
>TRBJ2-3|.|TRBV6-5|.
TGTGCCAGCAGTTACGGCGATGCCCCCGATACGCAGTATTTT
CASSYGDAPDTQYF
>TRBJ2-3|.|TRBV6-5|few
TGTGCCAGCAGTTCGGACCGGGATACGCAGTATTTT
CASSSDRDTQYF
>TRBJ1-2|TRBD1|TRBV29-1|few
TGCAGCGCTACAGGGGGGACTAACTATGGCTACACCTTC
CSATGGTNYGYTF
>TRBJ2-5|.|TRBV5-1|.
TGCGCCAGCAGCCCAGAAAGGGGTGGGGAGACCCAGTACTTC
CASSPERGGETQYF
>TRBJ2-3|.|TRBV12-3/TRBV12-4|.
TGTGCCAGCAGCCCTAGCGCTACGCAGTATTTT
CASSPSATQYF
>TRBJ2-3|TRBD2|TRBV12-3/TRBV12-4|.
TGTGCCAGCAGCCTAGCGGGAGAGGGTACGCAGTATTTT
CASSLAGEGTQYF
>TRBJ1-1|.|TRBV25-1|few
TGTGCCAGCAGTGACCCGGGAGGGGAGGGCACTGAAGCTTTCTTT
CASSDPGGEGTEAFF
>TRBJ2-5|TRBD1|TRBV20-1|few
TGCAGTGCTAGGGGTGACAGGGGTAGAGAGACCCAGTACTTC
CSARGDRGRETQYF
>TRBJ2-1|TRBD2|TRBV6-2/TRBV6-3|.
TGTGCCAGCAGTTACAGCGGGGGGTACAATGAGCAGTTCTTC
CASSYSGGYNEQFF
>TRBJ2-5|.|TRBV2|few
TGTGCCAGCAGGGGTGAGGTGGAGACCCAGTACTTC
CASRGEVETQYF
>TRBJ1-1|.|TRBV27|.
TGTGCCAGCAGTCAGAACAGGGTGATGAACACTGAAGCTTTCTTT
CASSQNRVMNTEAFF
>TRBJ2-4|TRBD2|TRBV27|few
TGTGCCAGCAGTTTATTTAGCGGGGGAGCCAAAAACATTCAGTACTTC
CASSLFSGGAKNIQYF
>TRBJ1-4|.|TRBV5-5|.
TGTGCCAGCAGCCAACGATGGACAGTGCAACTAAATGAAAAACTGTTTTTT
CASSQRWTVQLNEKLFF
>TRBJ2-7|TRBD1|TRBV6-5|.
TGTGCCAGCAGCCCAGGACAGGGGTTCGAGCAGTACTTC
CASSPGQGFEQYF
>TRBJ1-5|.|TRBV19|.
TGTGCCAGTTCTCCGAGTGGGATGGGACAGCCCCAGCATTTT
CASSPSGMGQPQHF
>TRBJ1-1|TRBD1|TRBV6-6|.
TGTGCCAGCAGAGGACAGGGAAAAACTGAAGCTTTCTTT
CASRGQGKTEAFF
>TRBJ2-3|.|TRBV20-1|few
TGCAGTGCTAGTCCCCTAGCAGATACGCAGTATTTT
CSASPLADTQYF
>TRBJ2-3|TRBD2|TRBV30|.
TGTGCCTGGACCCTCACGGGTGGGGGGGCAGATACGCAGTATTTT
CAWTLTGGGADTQYF
>TRBJ2-6|TRBD1|TRBV12-3/TRBV12-4|many
TGTGCCAGCAGTTCGGGCCCGGGACAGGCTCTATCGGGTGCTTCTGGGGCCAACGTCCTGACTTTC
CASSSGPGQALSGASGANVLTF
>TRBJ2-7|TRBD1|TRBV6-1|few
TGTGCCAGCAGGACAGGGGTTCAATCGTACGAGCAGTACTTC
CASRTGVQSYEQYF
>TRBJ2-3|TRBD1|TRBV12-5|.
TGTGCTAGCCGGGACCCAGGGGGAGATACGCAGTATTTT
CASRDPGGDTQYF
>TRBJ1-1|.|TRBV7-9|.
TGTGCCAGCGAGAGGGGGACGAACACTGAAGCTTTCTTT
CASERGTNTEAFF
>TRBJ1-4|.|TRBV6-5|few
TGTGCCAGCAGTTACTCGGGTAGAGAGACTGAAAAACTGTTTTTT
CASSYSGRETEKLFF
>TRBJ1-4|TRBD1|TRBV5-1|.
TGCGCCAGCAGTTACCAGGGGGCGTCTAATGAAAAACTGTTTTTT
CASSYQGASNEKLFF
>TRBJ2-1|.|TRBV11-2|few
TGTGCCAGCAGCTTGTTGGGGACCTACAATGAGCAGTTCTTC
CASSLLGTYNEQFF
>TRBJ1-6|.|TRBV30|few
TGTGCCTGGCTTGACGGGAGCTCCTATAATTCACCCCTCCACTTT
CAWLDGSSYNSPLHF
>TRBJ2-1|.|TRBV6-5|.
TGTGCCAGCAGTTACCCTGGGGCAGGGGTGAATGAGCAGTTCTTC
CASSYPGAGVNEQFF
>TRBJ1-1|.|TRBV7-9|few
TGTGCCAGCAGCCCCATCAACCGTCGGGAGATGAACACTGAAGCTTTCTTT
CASSPINRREMNTEAFF
>TRBJ2-4|TRBD1|TRBV3-1|few
TGTGCCAGCAGCCACGGTCCCGTGGACAGGACGTACTTC
CASSHGPVDRTYF
>TRBJ1-2|.|TRBV11-2|.
TGTGCCAGCAGCTTAGTTCCAGGGCTTAACTATGGCTACACCTTC
CASSLVPGLNYGYTF
>TRBJ2-3|TRBD1|TRBV5-1|few
TGCGCCAGCAGCTTTTTAAGGGACAGGACCACAGATACGCAGTATTTT
CASSFLRDRTTDTQYF
>TRBJ1-4|.|TRBV4-3|few
TGCGCCAGCAGCCGAACTGCAGGGCGGGCTAATGAAAAACTGTTTTTT
CASSRTAGRANEKLFF
>TRBJ2-1|TRBD2|TRBV4-3|few
TGCGCCAGCAGCCAACCGCGCGGGGGGGCAGAGGAGCAGTTCTTC
CASSQPRGGAEEQFF
>TRBJ2-7|.|TRBV14|.
TGTGCCAGCAGCCAACCGGGACTGTCCTACGAGCAGTACTTC
CASSQPGLSYEQYF